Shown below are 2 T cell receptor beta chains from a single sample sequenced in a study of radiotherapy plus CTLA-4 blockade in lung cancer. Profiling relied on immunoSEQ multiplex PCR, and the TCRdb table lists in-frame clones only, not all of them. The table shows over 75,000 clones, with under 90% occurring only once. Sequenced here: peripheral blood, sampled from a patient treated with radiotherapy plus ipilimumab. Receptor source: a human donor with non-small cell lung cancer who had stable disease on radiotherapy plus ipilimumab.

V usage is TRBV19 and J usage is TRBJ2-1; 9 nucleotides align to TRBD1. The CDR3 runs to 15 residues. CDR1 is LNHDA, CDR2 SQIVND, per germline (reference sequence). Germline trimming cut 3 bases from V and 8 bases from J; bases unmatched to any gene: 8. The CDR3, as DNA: TGTGCCAGTAGTATGGGTGACAGGGGGATCTATGAGCAGTTCTTC. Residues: CASSMGDRGIYEQFF.

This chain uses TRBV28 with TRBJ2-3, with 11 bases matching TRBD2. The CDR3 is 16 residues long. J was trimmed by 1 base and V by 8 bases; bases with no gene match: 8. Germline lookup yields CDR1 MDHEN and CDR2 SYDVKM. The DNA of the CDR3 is TGTGCCAGCCTCACTAGCGGGAGATGGGGCACAGATACGCAGTATTTT. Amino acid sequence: CASLTSGRWGTDTQYF. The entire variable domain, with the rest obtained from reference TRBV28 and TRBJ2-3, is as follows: DVKVTQSSRYLVKRTGEKVFLECVQDMDHENMFWYRQDPGLGLRLIYFSYDVKMKEKGDIPEGYSVSREKKERFSLILESASTNQTSMYLCASLTSGRWGTDTQYFGPGTRLTVL.